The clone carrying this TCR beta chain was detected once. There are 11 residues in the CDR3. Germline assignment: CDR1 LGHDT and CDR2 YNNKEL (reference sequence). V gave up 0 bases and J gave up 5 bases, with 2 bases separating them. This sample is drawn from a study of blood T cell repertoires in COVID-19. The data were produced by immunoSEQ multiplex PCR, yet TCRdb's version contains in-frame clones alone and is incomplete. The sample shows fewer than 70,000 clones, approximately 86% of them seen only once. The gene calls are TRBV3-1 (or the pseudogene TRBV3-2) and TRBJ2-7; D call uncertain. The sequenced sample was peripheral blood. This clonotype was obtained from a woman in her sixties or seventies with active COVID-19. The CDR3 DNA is TGTGCCAGCAGCCAAGACAACGAGCAGTACTTC. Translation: CASSQDNEQYF.